Listed below are T cell receptor beta chains from one sample, sequenced in a study of CD8 T cells in ankylosing spondylitis. Using its own MiXCR run on the 5' RACE reads, TCRdb lists one record per CDR3 protein. The sample consists of 30,000 to 45,000 distinct CDR3 sequences, less than 4% of them appearing once. Sequences were obtained from blood, either unsorted or a sorted T cell fraction (not recorded which). Every receptor here comes from a male donor with ankylosing spondylitis or in good health (not recorded which). Each CDR3 is given with its conserved first and last residue. Each record gives: D gene, clone size, J gene, V gene, CDR3 DNA, CDR3 protein. D genes are given only for firm matches. Some rows have no size entry. The others give once, few or many, or a class for an expanded clone.

d_call: TRBD1
clone_size: many
j_call: TRBJ2-5
v_call: TRBV9
cdr3_nt: TGTGCCAGCAGCGTAACGACAGGGGGCCGGGAGACCCAGTACTTC
cdr3_aa: CASSVTTGGRETQYF

d_call: .
clone_size: many
j_call: TRBJ2-2
v_call: TRBV9
cdr3_nt: TGTGCCAGCAGCGCCACGTTTGGGACCGGGGAGCTGTTTTTT
cdr3_aa: CASSATFGTGELFF

d_call: .
clone_size: many
j_call: TRBJ1-2
v_call: TRBV9
cdr3_nt: TGTGCCAGCAGCGGCTCAGGGGATCTTATTGTTAGAGGCTACACCTTC
cdr3_aa: CASSGSGDLIVRGYTF

d_call: .
clone_size: .
j_call: TRBJ1-3
v_call: TRBV9
cdr3_nt: TGTGCCAGCAGCGCCCCCACAGGGAGTGGAAACACCATATATTTT
cdr3_aa: CASSAPTGSGNTIYF

d_call: .
clone_size: many
j_call: TRBJ2-1
v_call: TRBV9
cdr3_nt: TGTGCCAGCAGCCCCCAGGGGGGCACCTACAATGAGCAGTTCTTC
cdr3_aa: CASSPQGGTYNEQFF

d_call: .
clone_size: many
j_call: TRBJ2-5
v_call: TRBV9
cdr3_nt: TGTGCCAGCAGCGCCCACCCGACAGAAGGACAAGAGACCCAGTACTTC
cdr3_aa: CASSAHPTEGQETQYF

d_call: .
clone_size: few
j_call: TRBJ1-1
v_call: TRBV9
cdr3_nt: TGTGCCAGCAGCGTAGTGGTTGAGGGTTGGGAGAACACTGAAGCTTTCTTT
cdr3_aa: CASSVVVEGWENTEAFF

d_call: .
clone_size: many
j_call: TRBJ1-6
v_call: TRBV9
cdr3_nt: TGTGCCAGCAGCGTAGGGACAGTCAATTCACCCCTCCACTTT
cdr3_aa: CASSVGTVNSPLHF

d_call: TRBD1
clone_size: many
j_call: TRBJ2-2
v_call: TRBV9
cdr3_nt: TGTGCCAGCAGCACAGCAGGGGGCGCGAACACCGGGGAGCTGTTTTTT
cdr3_aa: CASSTAGGANTGELFF

d_call: .
clone_size: medium-sized
j_call: TRBJ1-4
v_call: TRBV9
cdr3_nt: TGTGCCAGCAACAGAGACCACGAAAAACTGTTTTTT
cdr3_aa: CASNRDHEKLFF

d_call: .
clone_size: many
j_call: TRBJ1-2
v_call: TRBV9
cdr3_nt: TGTGCCAGCAGTCTCTCCGGGGGTTACTCTGATGGCTACACCTTC
cdr3_aa: CASSLSGGYSDGYTF

d_call: .
clone_size: many
j_call: TRBJ1-1
v_call: TRBV9
cdr3_nt: TGTGCCAGCAGCACCTGGGGGGCCACTGAAGCTTTCTTT
cdr3_aa: CASSTWGATEAFF

d_call: TRBD1
clone_size: many
j_call: TRBJ1-3
v_call: TRBV9
cdr3_nt: TGTGCCAGCAGCCCCCACCCACCGGGACAGGGGAGTGACACCATATATTTT
cdr3_aa: CASSPHPPGQGSDTIYF

d_call: .
clone_size: many
j_call: TRBJ2-3
v_call: TRBV9
cdr3_nt: TGTGCCAGCAGTGGGGCCTCTAGCACAGATACGCAGTATTTT
cdr3_aa: CASSGASSTDTQYF

d_call: .
clone_size: many
j_call: TRBJ2-1
v_call: TRBV9
cdr3_nt: TGTGCCAGCACCCGTAGTGGGACCAATGGGAATGAGCAGTTCTTC
cdr3_aa: CASTRSGTNGNEQFF

d_call: .
clone_size: many
j_call: TRBJ2-3
v_call: TRBV9
cdr3_nt: TGTGCCAGCAGCGGCTCGGCCCATACGCAGTATTTT
cdr3_aa: CASSGSAHTQYF

d_call: TRBD2
clone_size: many
j_call: TRBJ2-1
v_call: TRBV9
cdr3_nt: TGTGCCAGCAGCCCGCAGACTAGCAAAGCCTACAATGAGCAGTTCTTC
cdr3_aa: CASSPQTSKAYNEQFF

d_call: .
clone_size: many
j_call: TRBJ2-3
v_call: TRBV9
cdr3_nt: TGTGCCAGCAGCGTAGGGGTGCGGGGGCACACAGATACGCAGTATTTT
cdr3_aa: CASSVGVRGHTDTQYF

d_call: .
clone_size: few
j_call: TRBJ1-2
v_call: TRBV9
cdr3_nt: TGTGCCAGCAGCGTAGGGCTTAGGGGCGAAGTTTACACCTTC
cdr3_aa: CASSVGLRGEVYTF

d_call: TRBD2
clone_size: .
j_call: TRBJ2-7
v_call: TRBV7-8
cdr3_nt: TGTGCCAGCAGCGGAGCGGGAGTCGAGCAGTACTTC
cdr3_aa: CASSGAGVEQYF

d_call: .
clone_size: many
j_call: TRBJ2-2
v_call: TRBV9
cdr3_nt: TGTGCCAGTCGACCGGTGAACACCGGGGAGCTGTTTTTT
cdr3_aa: CASRPVNTGELFF

d_call: TRBD1
clone_size: many
j_call: TRBJ1-1
v_call: TRBV9
cdr3_nt: TGTGCCAGCAGCGTGACAGGGGGGATGAACACTGAAGCTTTCTTT
cdr3_aa: CASSVTGGMNTEAFF

d_call: .
clone_size: many
j_call: TRBJ1-1
v_call: TRBV9
cdr3_nt: TGTGCCAGCAGCGTTAGTGGGGGGAGTAGCACTGAAGCTTTCTTT
cdr3_aa: CASSVSGGSSTEAFF

d_call: TRBD2
clone_size: many
j_call: TRBJ2-3
v_call: TRBV9
cdr3_nt: TGTGCCAGCAGCCCTAGCGGGTACGGGACAGATACGCAGTATTTT
cdr3_aa: CASSPSGYGTDTQYF